The sequence of this TCR beta chain was determined in a study of T cell changes during pregnancy in multiple sclerosis. The length of the CDR3 is 13 residues. From germline, CDR1 is MGHRA and CDR2 YSYEKL. The V gene lost 3 bases and the J gene lost 9 bases, with 14 bases spanning the gap. TCRdb keeps only in-frame clones here, not all; method: immunoSEQ multiplex PCR. The table lists about 89,000 clones, 94% of them singletons. The chain carries TRBV4-1 and TRBJ1-1; D not resolved. The material was peripheral blood, obtained after pregnancy. The sequence was collected from a female donor in good health, enrolled as a control in a pregnancy study. CDR3: CASSQNRVEKAFF. In DNA, the CDR3 is TGCGCCAGCAGCCAGAATCGGGTGGAGAAAGCTTTCTTT.